These 32 T cell receptor beta chains came from one sample sequenced in a study of T cell repertoires in cytomegalovirus infection. One entry per CDR3 protein results from TCRdb running MiXCR on the reads. The sample lists approximately 250,000 distinct CDR3 sequences, approximately 13% occurring once. Sequenced sample: PBMCs. These receptors all come from a human donor in good health (CMV status not recorded). Some clones in this sample may be carry-over from other donors' samples.

Many counts were recorded for this clonotype. The chain recombines TRBV6-5 with TRBJ2-7; weak D call: TRBD2 (5 bases). The CDR3 is made up of 14 amino acids. Germline lookup yields CDR1 MNHEY and CDR2 SVGAGI. V lost 0 bases, J lost 8 bases, and 14 bases lay in between. CDR3: CASSYSGAELQQYF. In DNA, the CDR3 is TGTGCCAGCAGTTACTCGGGAGCGGAGCTGCAGCAGTACTTC.

This clonotype was recorded at least ten times. No DNA is shown, since the ends of the CDR3 on it are uncertain; the CDR3 is the one TCRdb lists. The rearrangement links TRBV12-3 or TRBV12-4 to TRBJ2-3. 12 amino acids form the CDR3, both terminal residues included. CDR3 in amino acids: CASSILADTQYF.

This clonotype was seen many times. The CDR3 nucleotides are TGTGCCAGCAGCTCTCCTAGCGGGGGGGCATACAATGAGCAGTTCTTC. This translates into CASSSPSGGAYNEQFF. This rearrangement joins TRBV7-2 to TRBJ2-1; TRBD2 matches at 12 bases. The CDR3 sequence is 16 residues long. The J segment lost 4 bases and the V segment lost 4 bases, leaving 5 bases of the junction unmatched. CDR1 is SGHTA and CDR2 is FQGNSA in the germline V gene.

About this clonotype: A read error is possible here, since a much larger clone lies one base away. V usage is TRBV7-9 and J usage is TRBJ2-5; D gene uncertain. CDR3 length: 14 residues. Germline values: CDR1 SEHNR, CDR2 FQNEAQ (reference sequence). This chain's CDR3 is CASSFSSAQETRYF. DNA of the CDR3: TGTGCCAGCAGCTTTTCCAGCGCTCAAGAGACCCGGTACTTC.

This clonotype was recorded many times. The genes are TRBV7-3 and TRBJ1-5, with TRBD1 identical over 11 bases. The CDR3 has 21 amino acids. Germline V gene data show CDR1 as SGHTA and CDR2 as FQGTGA. J was trimmed by 3 bases and V by 1 base; bases with no gene match: 17. The CDR3 sequence: CASSLNDRTDRGRLYNQPQHF. DNA of the CDR3: TGTGCCAGCAGCTTAAATGACCGGACGGACAGGGGGCGGCTATACAATCAGCCCCAGCATTTT. Looking up the rest from reference TRBV7-3 and TRBJ1-5 gives the full variable domain: GAGVSQTPSNKVTEKGKYVELRCDPISGHTALYWYRQSLGQGPEFLIYFQGTGAADDSGLPNDRFFAVRPEGSVSTLKIQRTERGDSAVYLCASSLNDRTDRGRLYNQPQHFGDGTRLSIL.

This clonotype was picked up many times. The chain carries TRBV28 and TRBJ1-2; D remains unclear. Germline V gives CDR1 MDHEN, CDR2 SYDVKM. Trimming removed 5 bases at V and 8 bases at J, with 15 bases between. This CDR3 contains 13 residues. CDR3 nucleotide sequence: TGTGCCAGCAGTCGGCAGTCGTTAGCCGGCTACACCTTC. Encoded protein: CASSRQSLAGYTF.

CDR3 loop: CSVGGMNTEAFF. The CDR3 coding sequence is TGCAGCGTTGGAGGTATGAACACTGAAGCTTTCTTT. This chain connects TRBV29-1 to TRBJ1-1; the D is unclear. This CDR3 has 12 residues. Germline-derived CDR1 and CDR2 are SQVTM and ANQGSEA. The V gene lost 4 bases and the J gene lost 0 bases, with 6 bases spanning the gap.

The table lists this clonotype with a few counts. The chain uses TRBV7-6 and TRBJ2-1, with a weak D call TRBD2 (5 bases). Germline CDR1 SGHVS, CDR2 FNYEAQ. The germline V and J ends were trimmed by 5 bases and 6 bases, with 14 bases remaining between them. CDR3 length: 14 amino acids. CDR3 region: CASSPEGLGNEQFF. Here the CDR3 DNA reads TGTGCCAGCAGCCCCGAGGGATTAGGCAATGAGCAGTTCTTC. The whole variable domain, remainder taken from reference TRBV7-6 and TRBJ2-1, is GAGVSQSPRYKVTKRGQDVALRCDPISGHVSLYWYRQALGQGPEFLTYFNYEAQQDKSGLPNDRFSAERPEGSISTLTIQRTEQRDSAMYRCASSPEGLGNEQFFGPGTRLTVL.

Only a few counts were recorded for this clonotype. V usage is TRBV5-1 and J usage is TRBJ1-2, with D possibly being TRBD1 (5 bases). The CDR3 consists of 14 residues. Deletions cut 3 bases from V and 2 bases from J, with 11 bases between. From germline, CDR1 is SGHRS and CDR2 YFSETQ. The CDR3 loop is CASSSQGDNYGYTF. The CDR3 DNA reads as TGCGCCAGCAGCTCCCAGGGTGACAACTATGGCTACACCTTC. Full variable domain (missing parts from reference TRBV5-1 and TRBJ1-2): KAGVTQTPRYLIKTRGQQVTLSCSPISGHRSVSWYQQTPGQGLQFLFEYFSETQRNKGNFPGRFSGRQFSNSRSEMNVSTLELGDSALYLCASSSQGDNYGYTFGSGTRLTVV.

The chain is built from TRBV29-1 and TRBJ1-1, with TRBD1 as a possible D gene (5 bases). The CDR3 runs 13 residues. Trimming shortened V by 3 bases and J by 5 bases, and 13 bases separated the two germline ends. Germline V CDR1 and CDR2: SQVTM, ANQGSEA. The CDR3 sequence is CSVDVLGGTEAFF. The CDR3 DNA is TGCAGCGTTGACGTTCTGGGGGGGACTGAAGCTTTCTTT. Full variable domain (outside the CDR3, taken from reference TRBV29-1 and TRBJ1-1): SAVISQKPSRDICQRGTSLTIQCQVDSQVTMMFWYRQQPGQSLTLIATANQGSEATYESGFVIDKFPISRPNLTFSTLTVSNMSPEDSSIYLCSVDVLGGTEAFFGQGTRLTVV.

This clonotype was picked up many times. CDR3 amino acids: CASSSSGGYETQYF. Written as DNA, the CDR3 is TGTGCCAGCAGCTCCTCAGGAGGCTATGAGACCCAGTACTTC. The chain carries TRBV7-2 and TRBJ2-5; TRBD2 is a possible D gene (5 bases). Per germline, CDR1 SGHTA and CDR2 FQGNSA. The CDR3 runs to 14 residues. The V end lost 4 bases, the J end lost 5 bases, and 14 bases lay between the germline ends. The entire variable domain, with the rest obtained from reference TRBV7-2 and TRBJ2-5, is as follows: GAGVSQSPSNKVTEKGKDVELRCDPISGHTALYWYRQSLGQGLEFLIYFQGNSAPDKSGLPSDRFSAERTGGSVSTLTIQRTQQEDSAVYLCASSSSGGYETQYFGPGTRLLVL.

The CDR3 loop is CAVYQGAEGYTF. CDR3 nucleotide sequence: TGTGCCGTTTACCAGGGGGCTGAGGGCTACACCTTC. V usage is TRBV28 and J usage is TRBJ1-2, with 8 bases identical to TRBD1. The trim removed 11 bases at V and 8 bases at J, leaving 10 bases unmatched. Germline loops: CDR1 MDHEN, CDR2 SYDVKM. CDR3 size: 12 residues.

This clonotype was counted at least ten times. J is TRBJ2-3 and V is TRBV7-2; D is unclear. This CDR3 contains 12 residues. The germline V gene has CDR1 SGHTA and CDR2 FQGNSA. Trimming took off 3 bases at V and 4 bases at J, with 5 bases between the two ends. The CDR3 here is CASSFGPDTQYF. CDR3 bases: TGTGCCAGCAGCTTTGGGCCAGATACGCAGTATTTT.

This clonotype was seen repeatedly, ten times or more. The V call is TRBV11-1, the J call TRBJ2-7; no clear D. The V end was cut by 5 bases, the J end by 0 bases, with 14 bases between. The CDR3 extends over 15 amino acids. Germline CDR1 SGHAT, CDR2 FQDESV (reference sequence). CDR3 loop: CASSPLDGSSYEQYF. CDR3 DNA: TGTGCCAGCAGCCCTCTGGACGGAAGCTCCTACGAGCAGTACTTC.

This clonotype was counted many times. J is TRBJ2-5 and V is TRBV11-2; TRBD2 might be the D (6 bases). CDR1 is SGHAT, CDR2 FQNNGV, per germline. This CDR3 has 14 amino acids. V lost 5 bases to trimming and J lost 5 bases, with 15 bases between them. CDR3 nucleotides: TGTGCCAGCAGCCAGCCGCGGGGCGGGGAGACCCAGTACTTC. Its translation: CASSQPRGGETQYF.

This clonotype was seen ten or more times. V and J are TRBV7-2 and TRBJ1-2; 7 nucleotides align to TRBD1. Germline values: CDR1 SGHTA, CDR2 FQGNSA. The V and J ends lost 5 bases and 3 bases, in that order; junction bases with no gene match: 9. The CDR3 is made up of 15 amino acids. This CDR3 is CASSPGGGSDYGYTF. The DNA for the CDR3 is TGTGCCAGCAGCCCAGGGGGAGGGAGCGACTATGGCTACACCTTC.

There are a few counts of this clonotype. V is TRBV19 and J is TRBJ1-2, with D hard to call. V was clipped by 5 bases and J by 5 bases, with 15 bases between them. CDR1 is LNHDA and CDR2 is SQIVND in the germline V gene (reference sequence). The CDR3 is made up of 14 amino acids. CDR3 sequence (DNA): TGTGCCAGTAGTCCAGATTCGGTCGCGTATGGCTACACCTTC. Its translation: CASSPDSVAYGYTF.

This clonotype was counted many times. The chain combines TRBV2 with TRBJ2-7, with a weak D call TRBD2 (5 bases). The CDR3 covers 11 residues. Germline CDR1 is SNHLY and CDR2 is FYNNEI. Trimming stripped 10 bases from V and 4 bases from J, with 11 bases between. The DNA for the CDR3 is TGTGCCATTCTGAGGGATTACGAGCAGTACTTC. This translates into CAILRDYEQYF.

Ten or more counts support this clonotype. The CDR3 DNA reads TGTGCCAGCAGCTTCGGACTCAGCATCAATCAGCCCCAGCATTTT. Translation gives CASSFGLSINQPQHF. The chain couples TRBV7-2 to TRBJ1-5; D unresolved. The germline gives CDR1 SGHTA, CDR2 FQGNSA. Trimming shortened V by 3 bases and J by 3 bases, and 12 bases separated the two germline ends. The CDR3 is made up of 15 amino acids. The variable domain in full, completed from reference TRBV7-2 and TRBJ1-5, reads GAGVSQSPSNKVTEKGKDVELRCDPISGHTALYWYRQSLGQGLEFLIYFQGNSAPDKSGLPSDRFSAERTGGSVSTLTIQRTQQEDSAVYLCASSFGLSINQPQHFGDGTRLSIL.

This clonotype appeared many times. This CDR3 reads CASSLAPGGASGEQYF. CDR3 coding DNA: TGTGCCAGCAGCTTAGCTCCGGGGGGCGCGTCCGGCGAGCAGTACTTC. The chain carries TRBV7-2 and TRBJ2-7; a possible D gene is TRBD2 (7 bases). The germline gives CDR1 SGHTA, CDR2 FQGNSA. Deletions cut 0 bases from V and 6 bases from J, with 18 bases between. The CDR3 spans 16 residues.

This clonotype was recorded many times. V is TRBV19 and J is TRBJ2-3; TRBD2 agrees at 8 bases. J gave up 0 bases and V 10 bases, and 15 bases lay outside the gene matches. Germline V gene data show CDR1 as LNHDA and CDR2 as SQIVND (reference sequence). The CDR3 sequence is 17 residues long. The CDR3 here is CATRSGRAGASTDTQYF. The CDR3 nucleotides read TGTGCCACCAGGTCGGGACGAGCGGGGGCCAGCACAGATACGCAGTATTTT. Using reference TRBV19 and TRBJ2-3 for the parts outside the CDR3, the full variable domain is DGGITQSPKYLFRKEGQNVTLSCEQNLNHDAMYWYRQDPGQGLRLIYYSQIVNDFQKGDIAEGYSVSREKKESFPLTVTSAQKNPTAFYLCATRSGRAGASTDTQYFGPGTRLTVL.

The table lists this clonotype with many counts. V gene TRBV7-2 combines with J gene TRBJ2-3; 14 positions match TRBD2. Germline CDR1 SGHTA, CDR2 FQGNSA. With V trimmed by 5 bases and J by 1 base, 2 bases remained unmatched. This CDR3 has 16 amino acids. DNA of the CDR3: TGTGCCAGCAGCCAGGGACTAGCGGGGGGCACAGATACGCAGTATTTT. The encoded protein is CASSQGLAGGTDTQYF.

This clonotype was picked up many times. CDR3 region: CSVAGQVNNEQFF. The CDR3 DNA reads TGCAGCGTCGCGGGACAGGTTAACAATGAGCAGTTCTTC. The V call is TRBV29-1, the J call TRBJ2-1; 8 bases map to TRBD1. The J segment lost 5 bases and the V segment lost 6 bases, leaving 6 bases of the junction unmatched. This CDR3 has 13 residues. Germline V CDR1 and CDR2: SQVTM, ANQGSEA.

This clonotype was found many times. The chain carries TRBV7-2 and TRBJ2-3; maybe TRBD1 (6 bases). The germline V gene encodes CDR1 SGHTA and CDR2 FQGNSA. This CDR3 is 12 amino acids long. The ends were cut back, 2 bases at V and 7 bases at J, with 7 bases in the middle. The CDR3 DNA follows: TGTGCCAGCAGCTTACAGGGGTATACGCAGTATTTT. Translating it yields CASSLQGYTQYF.

Ten or more counts support this clonotype. V and J are TRBV7-2 and TRBJ2-7; no clear D gene. The germline V gene has CDR1 SGHTA and CDR2 FQGNSA. V shed 5 bases and J shed 0 bases, with 11 bases lying between them. This CDR3 has 14 residues. DNA of the CDR3: TGTGCCAGCAGCAGAGGCGGCAGCTCCTACGAGCAGTACTTC. Translating it yields CASSRGGSSYEQYF. Supplemented by reference TRBV7-2 and TRBJ2-7, the full variable domain reads GAGVSQSPSNKVTEKGKDVELRCDPISGHTALYWYRQSLGQGLEFLIYFQGNSAPDKSGLPSDRFSAERTGGSVSTLTIQRTQQEDSAVYLCASSRGGSSYEQYFGPGTRLTVT.

This sequence joins TRBV7-3 and TRBJ2-3; a possible D gene is TRBD2 (5 bases). The CDR3 runs to 15 residues. Trimming left V 2 bases short and J 4 bases short, with 13 bases between. The germline V gene encodes CDR1 SGHTA and CDR2 FQGTGA. CDR3 protein: CASSLWRLGPDTQYF. The CDR3 bases are TGTGCCAGCAGCTTATGGAGGTTGGGCCCAGATACGCAGTATTTT. The full variable domain, completed using reference TRBV7-3 and TRBJ2-3, is GAGVSQTPSNKVTEKGKYVELRCDPISGHTALYWYRQSLGQGPEFLIYFQGTGAADDSGLPNDRFFAVRPEGSVSTLKIQRTERGDSAVYLCASSLWRLGPDTQYFGPGTRLTVL.

The V gene is TRBV20-1, the J gene TRBJ1-5; TRBD1 agrees at 9 bases. The germline gives CDR1 DFQATT, CDR2 SNEGSKA (reference sequence). The CDR3 has 13 amino acids. With V trimmed by 5 bases and J by 7 bases, 6 bases remained unmatched. CDR3 DNA: TGCAGTGCTTCTACAGGGGGCGGACAGCCCCAGCATTTT. Protein product: CSASTGGGQPQHF.

This clonotype came up many times. This sequence joins TRBV28 and TRBJ2-2, with 8 bases lining up with TRBD1. The CDR3 sequence is 14 residues long. Germline CDR1 reads MDHEN; CDR2 reads SYDVKM. V gave up 7 bases and J gave up 5 bases; unmatched junction bases: 6. CDR3 sequence (DNA): TGTGCCAGCATGACAGGGGCCGGGACCGGGGAGCTGTTTTTT. It translates to CASMTGAGTGELFF.

On this clonotype: A read error may be the cause here, since a much bigger clone is one base away. V is TRBV4-1 and J is TRBJ1-2, with 10 bases lining up with TRBD1. Germline-derived CDR1 and CDR2 are MGHRA and YSYEKL. J gave up 6 bases and V 0 bases, and 13 bases lay outside the gene matches. The CDR3 runs 18 residues. The CDR3 nucleotides read TGCGCCAGCAGCCAAGATTTCGCGACAGGGGGCAGGGACCATGGCTACACCTTC. Its translation is CASSQDFATGGRDHGYTF.

The J gene is TRBJ2-5, the V gene TRBV7-4; D unclear. Germline CDR1 and CDR2: SGHVT and SQSDAQ. The germline V and J ends were trimmed by 5 bases and 1 base, with 14 bases remaining between them. The CDR3 is made up of 15 amino acids. The CDR3 DNA follows: TGTGCCAGCAGCCAAGGAAATGGCCTCCAAGAGACCCAGTACTTC. As protein: CASSQGNGLQETQYF.

This clonotype has a count of ten or more. This chain uses TRBV11-2 with TRBJ1-1; D call uncertain. Looked up from germline, CDR1 is SGHAT and CDR2 is FQNNGV. The V end lost 5 bases, the J end lost 1 base, and 11 bases lay between the germline ends. This CDR3 is built from 14 residues. The CDR3 DNA reads TGTGCCAGCAGCCCTAGGGCCTGGAACACTGAAGCTTTCTTT. This codes for CASSPRAWNTEAFF.

This clonotype was seen only a few times. The chain joins TRBV20-1 to TRBJ1-1, with TRBD1 matching 8 bases. The germline V gene has CDR1 DFQATT and CDR2 SNEGSKA (reference sequence). V lost 4 bases, J lost 5 bases, and 9 bases stayed unmatched. The CDR3 runs to 14 residues. Here the CDR3 DNA reads TGCAGTGCTATTTTGACAGGGGAGGGAACTGAAGCTTTCTTT. Amino acids: CSAILTGEGTEAFF.